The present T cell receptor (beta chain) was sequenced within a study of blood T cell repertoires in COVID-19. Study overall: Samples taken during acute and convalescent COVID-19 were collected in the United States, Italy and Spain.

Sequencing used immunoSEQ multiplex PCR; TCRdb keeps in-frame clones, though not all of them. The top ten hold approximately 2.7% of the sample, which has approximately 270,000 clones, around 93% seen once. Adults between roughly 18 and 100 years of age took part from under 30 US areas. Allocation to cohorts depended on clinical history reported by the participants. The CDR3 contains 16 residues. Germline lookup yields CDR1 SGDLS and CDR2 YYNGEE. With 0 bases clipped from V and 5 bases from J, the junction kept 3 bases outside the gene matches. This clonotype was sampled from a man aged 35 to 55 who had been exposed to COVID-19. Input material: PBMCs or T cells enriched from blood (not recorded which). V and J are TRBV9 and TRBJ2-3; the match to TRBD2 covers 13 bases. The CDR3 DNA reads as TGTGCCAGCAGCGTAGGTACTAGCGGGAGGGGAGATACGCAGTATTTT. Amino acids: CASSVGTSGRGDTQYF. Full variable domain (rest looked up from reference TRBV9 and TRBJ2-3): DSGVTQTPKHLITATGQRVTLRCSPRSGDLSVYWYQQSLDQGLQFLIQYYNGEERAKGNILERFSAQQFPDLHSELNLSSLELGDSALYFCASSVGTSGRGDTQYFGPGTRLTVL.